This T cell receptor beta chain was captured in a study of blood T cells in healthy people across ages. Findings and caveats of the study: Changes in expanded clonotypes were possibly confounded, as the CMV status of donors was unknown.

From germline, CDR1 is SGHRS and CDR2 YFSETQ. The CDR3 runs 14 residues. On this clonotype itself: Its specificity is not known.

The second PCR ran about 7 to 12 cycles with a sample-barcoded 5' primer and J-beta primers. TCRdb re-analysed the 5' RACE reads in MiXCR, keeping a single row per CDR3 protein. The profile shows about 1.4 million distinct CDR3 sequences, roughly 64% of them singletons. The sequencing sample was made of blood. V and J are TRBV5-1 and TRBJ2-4, with D possibly called TRBD1 or TRBD2 (6 bases each). The closer fit of TRBJ2-7 to the DNA end suggests the J call may be wrong. The clonotype comes from a young man in good health. CDR3 protein: CASSSSGASCEQYF. In DNA, the CDR3 is TGCGCCAGCAGCTCGTCGGGGGCGTCTTGCGAGCAGTACTTC.